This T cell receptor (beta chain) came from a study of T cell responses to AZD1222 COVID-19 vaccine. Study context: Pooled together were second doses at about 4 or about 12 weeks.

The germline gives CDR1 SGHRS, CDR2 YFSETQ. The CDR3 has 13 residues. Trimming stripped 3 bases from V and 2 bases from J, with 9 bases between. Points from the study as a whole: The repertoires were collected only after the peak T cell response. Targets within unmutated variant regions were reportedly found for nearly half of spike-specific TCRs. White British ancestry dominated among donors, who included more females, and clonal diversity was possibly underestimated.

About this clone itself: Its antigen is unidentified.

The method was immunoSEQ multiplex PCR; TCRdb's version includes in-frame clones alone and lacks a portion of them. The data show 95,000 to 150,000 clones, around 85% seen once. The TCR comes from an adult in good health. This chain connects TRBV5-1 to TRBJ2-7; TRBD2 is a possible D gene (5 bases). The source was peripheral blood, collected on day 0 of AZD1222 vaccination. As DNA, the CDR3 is TGCGCCAGCAGCTACCGGGAAGCCTACGAGCAGTACTTC. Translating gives CASSYREAYEQYF.